The 20 T cell receptor beta chains listed next were all sequenced from one sample in a study of identifying expanded T cells in peripheral blood. Clones were sequenced by immunoSEQ multiplex PCR, and TCRdb holds only the in-frame ones, with some missing. The sample includes fewer than 110,000 clones, roughly 85% seen only once; the top ten take roughly a sixth. Specimen: blood. The source is a person between 18 and 75 years old in good health.

The chain joins TRBV5-6 to TRBJ1-6, with TRBD1 as a possible D gene (5 bases). Trimming left V 0 bases short and J 0 bases short, with 7 bases between. The CDR3 consists of 16 residues. Per the germline V gene, CDR1 is SGHDT and CDR2 is YYEEEE. The CDR3 nucleotides read TGTGCCAGCAGCTTGGGCGGGGCCTCCTATAATTCACCCCTCCACTTT. It is translated as CASSLGGASYNSPLHF.

The J gene is TRBJ1-5, the V gene TRBV4-2; 8 nucleotides agree with TRBD1. Germline loops: CDR1 LGHNA, CDR2 YNFKEQ. The CDR3 covers 17 residues. V dropped 5 bases and J dropped 2; count of bases not matched to a gene: 11. The CDR3 here is CASSLAQGAVGNQPQHF. The CDR3 bases are TGTGCCAGCAGCTTGGCTCAGGGGGCCGTGGGCAATCAGCCCCAGCATTTT.

The chain uses TRBV7-2 and TRBJ1-2; TRBD1 agrees at 9 bases. CDR3 size: 16 residues. V was pared by 5 bases and J by 8 bases, with 15 bases of the junction left unmatched. Germline CDR1 is SGHTA and CDR2 is FQGNSA. The CDR3 sequence: CASSRGTGQGMVGYTF. In DNA form, the CDR3 reads TGTGCCAGCAGCCGTGGGACGGGACAGGGTATGGTGGGCTACACCTTC.

The chain has TRBV19 and TRBJ1-2; TRBD1 might be the D (5 bases). The CDR3 is 14 residues long. The germline gives CDR1 LNHDA, CDR2 SQIVND (reference sequence). Trimming removed 4 bases at V and 6 bases at J, with 15 bases between. The CDR3 here is CASSSRPGLHGYTF. CDR3 in DNA: TGTGCCAGTAGTAGCCGACCGGGACTGCATGGCTACACCTTC.

This clone was detected only once. The V and J genes are TRBV29-1 and TRBJ2-2; TRBD1 aligns across 7 bases. Germline V gene lookup returns CDR1 SQVTM and CDR2 ANQGSEA. The V segment lost 7 bases and the J segment 3 bases; nucleotides outside the gene matches: 26. This CDR3 is 20 amino acids long. The CDR3, as DNA: TGCAGCGCCTCGGGTCCTCCACGACAGGGCCGGTCATCGGACACCGGGGAGCTGTTTTTT. Amino acid sequence: CSASGPPRQGRSSDTGELFF.

The gene calls are TRBV7-2 and TRBJ2-1, with 8 bases aligning to TRBD2. The germline V gene encodes CDR1 SGHTA and CDR2 FQGNSA. The V gene end was trimmed by 1 base and the J gene end by 8 bases; junction bases not matched to a gene: 7. The CDR3 covers 15 residues. Here the CDR3 DNA reads TGTGCCAGCAGCTTAGGCTTCGGGGGGGTTTATGAGCAGTTCTTC. It specifies CASSLGFGGVYEQFF.

This chain connects TRBV19 to TRBJ2-2; either TRBD1 or TRBD2 may supply D (6 bases each). The CDR3 sequence is 15 residues long. The germline CDR1 and CDR2 sequences are LNHDA and SQIVND (reference sequence). Trimming took 5 bases from V and 6 from J, leaving 16 bases between them. CDR3 in amino acids: CASSPNGGPAGELFF. CDR3 sequence (DNA): TGTGCCAGTAGTCCCAATGGGGGGCCGGCCGGGGAGCTGTTTTTT.

This clone was recorded once. The chain uses TRBV27 and TRBJ1-5; possible D gene TRBD1, 6 bases. V dropped 8 bases and J dropped 4 bases, with 9 bases sitting between them. CDR3 length: 12 amino acids. CDR1 MNHEY and CDR2 SMNVEV come from the germline V gene (reference sequence). CDR3 in DNA: TGTGCCAGCGCGCAGGGGAATCAGCCCCAGCATTTT. Protein product: CASAQGNQPQHF.

The chain couples TRBV13 to TRBJ1-2; TRBD1 agrees at 8 bases. Trimming removed 7 bases from V and 2 bases from J; junction bases left unmatched: 18. Germline CDR1 and CDR2: PRHDT and FYEKMQ (reference sequence). CDR3 length equals 18 residues. The CDR3 coding sequence is TGTGCCAGCACCACCTCTCACCGGGCAGGGGGCACGAACTATGGCTACACCTTC. Residues: CASTTSHRAGGTNYGYTF.

The rearrangement uses TRBV5-1 and TRBJ1-6; no reliable D call. The V end lost 4 bases, the J end lost 2 bases, and 4 bases lay between the germline ends. The germline V gene has CDR1 SGHRS and CDR2 YFSETQ. The length of the CDR3 is 13 residues. The CDR3 loop reads CASSPTYNSPLHF. CDR3 in DNA: TGCGCCAGCAGCCCTACCTATAATTCACCCCTCCACTTT.

CDR3 region: CASSLSSGARFYEQFF. The CDR3 coding sequence is TGTGCCAGCAGTTTATCTAGCGGGGCTAGGTTCTATGAGCAGTTCTTC. J is TRBJ2-1 and V is TRBV5-6; 9 positions agree with TRBD2. Germline V CDR1 and CDR2: SGHDT, YYEEEE. With 5 bases clipped from V and 8 bases from J, the junction kept 14 bases outside the gene matches. The CDR3 loop spans 16 amino acids.

This clone was counted a few times. The genes are TRBV4-1 and TRBJ2-5; tentative D call: TRBD2 (5 bases). From germline, CDR1 is MGHRA and CDR2 YSYEKL. With 3 bases removed from V and 5 bases from J, the gap between germline ends came to 16 bases. This CDR3 comprises 15 residues. DNA of the CDR3: TGCGCCAGCAGCCAGGTTGCCAGCGGCTGGGAGACCCAGTACTTC. Its protein product is CASSQVASGWETQYF.

V gene TRBV19 combines with J gene TRBJ2-2; perhaps TRBD1 as D (6 bases). Between the trimmed V and J ends, which lost 3 bases and 4 bases, there was a span of 27 bases. This CDR3 spans 20 amino acids. The V gene's germline CDR1 is LNHDA and CDR2 SQIVND (reference sequence). The chain's CDR3 is CASSISISLGTSPGTGELFF. The CDR3 coding sequence is TGTGCCAGTAGTATTTCGATCTCTCTCGGGACATCGCCGGGCACCGGGGAGCTGTTTTTT. Supplemented by reference TRBV19 and TRBJ2-2, the full variable domain reads DGGITQSPKYLFRKEGQNVTLSCEQNLNHDAMYWYRQDPGQGLRLIYYSQIVNDFQKGDIAEGYSVSREKKESFPLTVTSAQKNPTAFYLCASSISISLGTSPGTGELFFGEGSRLTVL.

The V and J genes are TRBV7-2 and TRBJ1-2, with D unresolved. This CDR3 comprises 12 residues. CDR1 and CDR2 (germline): SGHTA, FQGNSA. V lost 8 bases to trimming and J lost 3 bases, with 10 bases between them. The CDR3 bases are TGTGCCAGCGCACCAGGCTACTATGGCTACACCTTC. Its protein is CASAPGYYGYTF.

This chain connects TRBV6-5 to TRBJ1-2; the D gene is possibly TRBD1 (6 bases). The germline V gene has CDR1 MNHEY and CDR2 SVGAGI. Trimming pared 7 bases from V and 4 bases from J, leaving 19 bases between. The CDR3 is made up of 15 amino acids. DNA of the CDR3: TGTGCCAGCACCACATCGGGGGGCCGGAGCTATGGCTACACCTTC. Translating gives CASTTSGGRSYGYTF.

This sequence joins TRBV6-5 and TRBJ2-7, with D tentatively TRBD1 (6 bases). The CDR3 contains 14 residues. Germline CDR1 is MNHEY and CDR2 is SVGAGI. Between the trimmed V and J ends, which lost 0 bases and 2 bases, there was a span of 8 bases. The CDR3 sequence: CASSYSTGAYEQYF. DNA for the CDR3: TGTGCCAGCAGTTACTCGACAGGAGCCTACGAGCAGTACTTC.

V usage is TRBV6-5 and J usage is TRBJ2-5; possibly TRBD1 for D (6 bases). Germline assignment: CDR1 MNHEY and CDR2 SVGAGI. V was shortened by 7 bases and J by 5 bases, with 8 bases between the two germline ends. The CDR3 length is 11 residues. CDR3 region: CASTQGETQYF. The CDR3 coding sequence is TGTGCCAGCACGCAGGGGGAGACCCAGTACTTC.

The V gene is TRBV5-1, the J gene TRBJ1-2; 10 nucleotides align to TRBD1. V dropped 3 bases and J dropped 4; count of bases not matched to a gene: 3. Germline CDR1 and CDR2: SGHRS and YFSETQ. The CDR3 has 14 amino acids. CDR3 loop: CASSSGQGGYGYTF. The CDR3 coding sequence is TGCGCCAGCAGCTCCGGACAGGGGGGCTATGGCTACACCTTC.

V usage is TRBV5-8 and J usage is TRBJ1-3; D is undetermined. CDR1 is SGHTS and CDR2 is YDEGEE in the germline V gene. The CDR3 runs to 16 residues. The ends were cut back, 1 base at V and 3 bases at J, with 14 bases in the middle. The CDR3 loop is CASSLLGRHSGNTIYF. The CDR3 region has the DNA TGTGCCAGCAGCTTGCTGGGCAGGCACAGTGGAAACACCATATATTTT.

This chain links TRBV4-1 with TRBJ2-7; no firm D call. Germline lookup yields CDR1 MGHRA and CDR2 YSYEKL. This CDR3 is 15 amino acids long. Trimming shortened V by 0 bases and J by 0 bases, and 9 bases separated the two germline ends. The CDR3 DNA follows: TGCGCCAGCAGCCAAGATTTAGGTAGCTCCTACGAGCAGTACTTC. Residues: CASSQDLGSSYEQYF.